The rows below give T cell receptor beta chains drawn from one sample of a study of monozygotic twins with inflammatory bowel disease. After re-calling the 5' RACE reads, TCRdb lists one entry per CDR3 protein, DNA absent. Across around 220,000 distinct CDR3 sequences, the top ten clones capture roughly 8% of the sample. Sequencing input: blood. These receptors originate from a human donor with ulcerative colitis or Crohn's disease, or a healthy co-twin of an affected twin (not recorded which). Both conserved end residues are part of each CDR3. Fields, in order: CDR3 protein, J gene, V gene, CDR3 length.

CASTPRVNTEAFF | TRBJ1-1 | TRBV12-3/TRBV12-4 | 13
CASSLPGQGVEQYF | TRBJ2-7 | TRBV6-6 | 14
CASNAGTGGWDTEAFF | TRBJ1-1 | TRBV19 | 16
CASSGSPDRVINIQYF | TRBJ2-4 | TRBV9 | 16
CAWSVESNQPQHF | TRBJ1-5 | TRBV30 | 13
CASSQETPYNEQFF | TRBJ2-1 | TRBV14 | 14
CASSPPDRPLHF | TRBJ1-6 | TRBV18 | 12
CASSPLGSGGVNEQFF | TRBJ2-1 | TRBV4-1 | 16
CASSLIGLVDTQYF | TRBJ2-3 | TRBV5-4 | 14
CASSQPGTFEAFF | TRBJ1-1 | TRBV6-6 | 13
CASSSGTDNTGELFF | TRBJ2-2 | TRBV18 | 15
CASSPGQGISTAQYF | TRBJ2-3 | TRBV7-3 | 15
CASSPGPRSYNEQFF | TRBJ2-1 | TRBV7-9 | 15
CATSDPGSGANVLTF | TRBJ2-6 | TRBV24-1 | 15
CASSSQVGVKGYTF | TRBJ1-2 | TRBV7-2 | 14
CASSWGLAGNTGELFF | TRBJ2-2 | TRBV5-1 | 16
CSARKEGLSQHF | TRBJ1-5 | TRBV20-1 | 12
CASSYRGSYEQYF | TRBJ2-7 | TRBV6-2/TRBV6-3 | 13
CAISEGELQNIQYF | TRBJ2-4 | TRBV10-3 | 14
CASSLLGGRETQYF | TRBJ2-5 | TRBV18 | 14
CSAELTSGKWDEQFF | TRBJ2-1 | TRBV20-1 | 15
CSAKQDLTDTQYF | TRBJ2-3 | TRBV20-1 | 13
CAISESARSSYNEQFF | TRBJ2-1 | TRBV10-3 | 16
CSAMPLPPRTEQYF | TRBJ2-7 | TRBV20-1 | 14
CASSPFGGNTQYF | TRBJ2-3 | TRBV4-1 | 13
CASSLEVERGVAYNEQFF | TRBJ2-1 | TRBV11-1 | 18
CAITDQLTNYGYTF | TRBJ1-2 | TRBV10-3 | 14
CASSADRVASPLHF | TRBJ1-6 | TRBV4-1 | 14
CASSLQAGVNEQFF | TRBJ2-1 | TRBV5-5 | 14
CASSSPLSTREQYF | TRBJ2-7 | TRBV7-9 | 14
CASSTLAGDTGELFF | TRBJ2-2 | TRBV7-3 | 15
CSVERDNTEAFF | TRBJ1-1 | TRBV29-1 | 12
CASSYSEGRNSPLHF | TRBJ1-6 | TRBV6-5 | 15
CASLQGASGNTIYF | TRBJ1-3 | TRBV18 | 14
CASSGGTGNYGYTF | TRBJ1-2 | TRBV5-1 | 14
CASSPPGQVQGTQYF | TRBJ2-3 | TRBV19 | 15
CASTRQDSSYNEQFF | TRBJ2-1 | TRBV6-2/TRBV6-3 | 15
CASSLNPGGNNEQFF | TRBJ2-1 | TRBV7-3 | 15
CASSNLQGNNQPQHF | TRBJ1-5 | TRBV12-3/TRBV12-4 | 15
CSASAPRQGPTSYNSPLHF | TRBJ1-6 | TRBV20-1 | 19
CASSFARPGGGELFF | TRBJ2-2 | TRBV5-1 | 15
CASSQDSSNQPQHF | TRBJ1-5 | TRBV3-1 | 14